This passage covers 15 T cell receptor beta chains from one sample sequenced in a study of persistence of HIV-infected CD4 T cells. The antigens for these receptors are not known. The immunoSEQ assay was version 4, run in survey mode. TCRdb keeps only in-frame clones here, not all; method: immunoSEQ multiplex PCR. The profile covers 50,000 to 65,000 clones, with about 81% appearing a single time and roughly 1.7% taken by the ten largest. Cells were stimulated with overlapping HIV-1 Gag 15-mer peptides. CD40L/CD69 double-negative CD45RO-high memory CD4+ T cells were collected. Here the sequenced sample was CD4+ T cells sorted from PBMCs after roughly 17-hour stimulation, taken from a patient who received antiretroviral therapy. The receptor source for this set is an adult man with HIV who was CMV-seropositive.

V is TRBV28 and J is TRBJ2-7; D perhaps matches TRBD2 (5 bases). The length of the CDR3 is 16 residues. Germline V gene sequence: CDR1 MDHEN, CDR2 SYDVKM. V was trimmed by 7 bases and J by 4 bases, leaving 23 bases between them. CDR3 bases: TGTGCCAGCACCGCCCCCTTCCGGGGTAACACATACGAGCAGTACTTC. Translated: CASTAPFRGNTYEQYF.

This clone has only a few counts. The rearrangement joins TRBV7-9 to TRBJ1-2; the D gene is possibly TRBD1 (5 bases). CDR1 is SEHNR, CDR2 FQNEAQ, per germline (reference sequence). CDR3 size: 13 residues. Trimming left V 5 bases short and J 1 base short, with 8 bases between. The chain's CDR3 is CASSQQVNYGYTF. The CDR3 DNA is TGTGCCAGCAGCCAACAGGTTAACTATGGCTACACCTTC.

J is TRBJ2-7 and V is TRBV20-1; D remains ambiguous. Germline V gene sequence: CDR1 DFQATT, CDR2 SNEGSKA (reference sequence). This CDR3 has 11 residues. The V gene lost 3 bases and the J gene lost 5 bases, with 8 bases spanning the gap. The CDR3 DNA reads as TGCAGTGCTAGTGAATCCCACGAGCAGTACTTC. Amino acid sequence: CSASESHEQYF.

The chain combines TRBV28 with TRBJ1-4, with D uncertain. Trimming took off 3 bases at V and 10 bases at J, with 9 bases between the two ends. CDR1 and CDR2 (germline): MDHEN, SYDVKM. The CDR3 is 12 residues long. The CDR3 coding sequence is TGTGCCAGCAGTTTTGAGGGTAGAAAACTGTTTTTT. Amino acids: CASSFEGRKLFF.

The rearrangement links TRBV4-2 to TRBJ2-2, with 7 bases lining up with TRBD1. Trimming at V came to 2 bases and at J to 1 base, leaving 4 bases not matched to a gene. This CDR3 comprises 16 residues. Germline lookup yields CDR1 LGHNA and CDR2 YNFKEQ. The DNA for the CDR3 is TGTGCCAGCAGCCAAACAGGGGCACTGAACACCGGGGAGCTGTTTTTT. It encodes CASSQTGALNTGELFF.

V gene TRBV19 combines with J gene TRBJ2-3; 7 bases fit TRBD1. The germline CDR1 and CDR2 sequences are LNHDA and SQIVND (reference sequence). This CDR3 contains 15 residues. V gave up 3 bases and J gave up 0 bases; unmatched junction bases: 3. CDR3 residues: CASSIRTGSTDTQYF. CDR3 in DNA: TGTGCCAGTAGTATCAGGACAGGTAGCACAGATACGCAGTATTTT. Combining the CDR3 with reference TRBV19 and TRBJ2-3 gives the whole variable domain DGGITQSPKYLFRKEGQNVTLSCEQNLNHDAMYWYRQDPGQGLRLIYYSQIVNDFQKGDIAEGYSVSREKKESFPLTVTSAQKNPTAFYLCASSIRTGSTDTQYFGPGTRLTVL.

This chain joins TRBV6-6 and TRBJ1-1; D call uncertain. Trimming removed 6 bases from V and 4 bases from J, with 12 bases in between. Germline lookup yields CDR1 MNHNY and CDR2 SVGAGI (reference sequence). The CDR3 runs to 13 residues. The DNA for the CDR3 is TGTGCCAGCAGCTCGGGATCTAGCACTGAAGCTTTCTTT. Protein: CASSSGSSTEAFF.

The CDR3 DNA follows: TGCGCCAGCAGCTTGGGTGGGGACAACTACGAGCAGTACTTC. Translation gives CASSLGGDNYEQYF. This chain uses TRBV5-1 with TRBJ2-7; D perhaps matches TRBD1 (6 bases). The CDR3 is 14 amino acids. Germline CDR1 SGHRS, CDR2 YFSETQ. The V end lost 0 bases, the J end lost 3 bases, and 10 bases lay between the germline ends. Based on the CDR3 plus reference TRBV5-1 and TRBJ2-7, the full variable domain is KAGVTQTPRYLIKTRGQQVTLSCSPISGHRSVSWYQQTPGQGLQFLFEYFSETQRNKGNFPGRFSGRQFSNSRSEMNVSTLELGDSALYLCASSLGGDNYEQYFGPGTRLTVT.

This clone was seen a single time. The CDR3 spells CAITGTANTEAFF. The CDR3 region has the DNA TGTGCCATCACCGGGACAGCGAACACTGAAGCTTTCTTT. The genes are TRBV6-5 and TRBJ1-1; 7 bases match TRBD1. This CDR3 spans 13 amino acids. From germline, CDR1 is MNHEY and CDR2 SVGAGI. V was clipped by 10 bases and J by 1 base; unmatched bases: 6.

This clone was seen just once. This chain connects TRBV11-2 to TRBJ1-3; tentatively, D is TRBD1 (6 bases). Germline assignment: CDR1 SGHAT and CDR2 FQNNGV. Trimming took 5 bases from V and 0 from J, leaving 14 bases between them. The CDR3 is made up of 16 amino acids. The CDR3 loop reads CASSRFTGSSGNTIYF. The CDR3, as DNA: TGTGCCAGCAGCAGATTTACAGGGAGCTCTGGAAACACCATATATTTT.

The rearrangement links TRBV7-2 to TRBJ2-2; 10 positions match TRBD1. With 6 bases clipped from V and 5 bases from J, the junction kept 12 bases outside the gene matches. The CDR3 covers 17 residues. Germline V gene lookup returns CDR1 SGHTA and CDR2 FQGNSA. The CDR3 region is CASSYSSRTGGTGELFF. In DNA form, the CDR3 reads TGTGCCAGCAGTTACTCCAGTAGGACAGGGGGGACCGGGGAGCTGTTTTTT.

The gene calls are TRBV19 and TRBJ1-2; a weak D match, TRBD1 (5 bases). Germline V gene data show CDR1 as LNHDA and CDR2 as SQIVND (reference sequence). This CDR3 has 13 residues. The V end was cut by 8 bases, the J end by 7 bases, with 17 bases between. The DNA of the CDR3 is TGTGCCAGTGACCGAGGGCAGGGATCTGGCTACACCTTC. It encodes CASDRGQGSGYTF.

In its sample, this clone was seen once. The CDR3 is CASSPRGRSTDTQYF. The CDR3 nucleotides read TGTGCCAGCTCACCACGGGGGCGGAGCACAGATACGCAGTATTTT. The gene calls are TRBV18 and TRBJ2-3, with a tentative D call TRBD1 (6 bases). V dropped 1 base and J dropped 0 bases, with 8 bases sitting between them. Germline V gives CDR1 KGHSH, CDR2 LQKENI. The CDR3 loop spans 15 amino acids. The variable domain in full, with the rest retrieved from reference TRBV18 and TRBJ2-3, is NAGVMQNPRHLVRRRGQEARLRCSPMKGHSHVYWYRQLPEEGLKFMVYLQKENIIDESGMPKERFSAEFPKEGPSILRIQQVVRGDSAAYFCASSPRGRSTDTQYFGPGTRLTVL.

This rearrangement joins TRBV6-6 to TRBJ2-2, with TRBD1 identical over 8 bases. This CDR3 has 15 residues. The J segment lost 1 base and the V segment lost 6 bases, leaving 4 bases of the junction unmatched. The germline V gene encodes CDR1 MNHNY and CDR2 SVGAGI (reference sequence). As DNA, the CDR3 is TGTGCCAGCAGGATCGGACAGGGGAACACCGGGGAGCTGTTTTTT. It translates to CASRIGQGNTGELFF.

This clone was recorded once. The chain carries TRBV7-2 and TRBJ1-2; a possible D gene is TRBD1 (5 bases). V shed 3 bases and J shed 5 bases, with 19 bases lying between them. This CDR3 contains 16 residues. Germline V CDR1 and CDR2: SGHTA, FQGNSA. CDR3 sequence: CASSLDPTRGSYGYTF. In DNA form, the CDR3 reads TGTGCCAGCAGCTTGGATCCTACAAGGGGATCGTATGGCTACACCTTC.